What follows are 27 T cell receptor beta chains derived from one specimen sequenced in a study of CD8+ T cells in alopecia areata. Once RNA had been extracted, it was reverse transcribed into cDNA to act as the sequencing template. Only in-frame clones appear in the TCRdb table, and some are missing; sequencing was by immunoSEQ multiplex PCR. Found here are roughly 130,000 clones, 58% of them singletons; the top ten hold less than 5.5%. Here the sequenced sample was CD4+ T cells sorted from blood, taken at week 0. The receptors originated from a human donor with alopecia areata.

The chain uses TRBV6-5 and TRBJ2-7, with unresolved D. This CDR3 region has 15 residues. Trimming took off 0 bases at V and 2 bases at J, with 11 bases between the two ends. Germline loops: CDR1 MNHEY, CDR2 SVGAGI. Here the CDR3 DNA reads TGTGCCAGCAGTTACTCGTATACGGAAACCTACGAGCAGTACTTC. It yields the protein CASSYSYTETYEQYF.

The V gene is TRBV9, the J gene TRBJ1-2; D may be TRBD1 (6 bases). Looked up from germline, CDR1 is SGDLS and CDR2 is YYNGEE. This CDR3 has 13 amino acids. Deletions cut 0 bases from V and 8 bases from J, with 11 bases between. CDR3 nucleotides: TGTGCCAGCAGCGTAGACGCGGGGGGCGGCTACACCTTC. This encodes CASSVDAGGGYTF.

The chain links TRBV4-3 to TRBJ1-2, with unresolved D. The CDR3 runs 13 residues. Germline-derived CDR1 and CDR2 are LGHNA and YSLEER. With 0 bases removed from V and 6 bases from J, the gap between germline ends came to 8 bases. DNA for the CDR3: TGCGCCAGCAGCCAAGATTCCGTTAATGGCTACACCTTC. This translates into CASSQDSVNGYTF.

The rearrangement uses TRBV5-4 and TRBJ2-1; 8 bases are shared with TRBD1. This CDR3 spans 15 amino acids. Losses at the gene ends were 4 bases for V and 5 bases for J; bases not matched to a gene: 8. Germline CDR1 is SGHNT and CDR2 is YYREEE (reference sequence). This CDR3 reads CASSPRTGNHNEQFF. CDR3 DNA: TGTGCCAGCAGCCCACGGACAGGGAACCACAATGAGCAGTTCTTC. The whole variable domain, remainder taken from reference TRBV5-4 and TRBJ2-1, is ETGVTQSPTHLIKTRGQQVTLRCSSQSGHNTVSWYQQALGQGPQFIFQYYREEENGRGNFPPRFSGLQFPNYSSELNVNALELDDSALYLCASSPRTGNHNEQFFGPGTRLTVL.

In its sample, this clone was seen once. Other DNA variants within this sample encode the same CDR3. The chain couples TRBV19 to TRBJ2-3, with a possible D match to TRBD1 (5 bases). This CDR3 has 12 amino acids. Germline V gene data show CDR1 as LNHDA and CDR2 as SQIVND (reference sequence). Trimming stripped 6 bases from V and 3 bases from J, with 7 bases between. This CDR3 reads CASSPGTDTQYF. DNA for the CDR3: TGTGCCAGTAGCCCAGGGACAGATACGCAGTATTTT.

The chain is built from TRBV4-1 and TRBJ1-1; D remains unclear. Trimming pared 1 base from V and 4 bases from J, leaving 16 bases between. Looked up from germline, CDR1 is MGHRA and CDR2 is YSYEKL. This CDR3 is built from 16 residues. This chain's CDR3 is CASSQGRNGLGTEAFF. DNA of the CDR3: TGCGCCAGCAGCCAAGGGCGTAATGGGTTGGGCACTGAAGCTTTCTTT.

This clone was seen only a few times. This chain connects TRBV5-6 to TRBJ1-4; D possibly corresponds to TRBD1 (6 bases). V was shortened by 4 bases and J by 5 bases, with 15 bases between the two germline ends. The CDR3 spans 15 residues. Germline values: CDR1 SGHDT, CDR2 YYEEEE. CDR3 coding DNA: TGTGCCAGCAGCATCCAAACGGACAGAAATGAAAAACTGTTTTTT. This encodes CASSIQTDRNEKLFF.

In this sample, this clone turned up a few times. The CDR3 region has the DNA TGTGCCTGGAGCGAGACAGGGCTCACTGAAGCTTTCTTT. Its translation is CAWSETGLTEAFF. The chain combines TRBV30 with TRBJ1-1; 7 bases match TRBD1. Germline loops: CDR1 GTSNPN, CDR2 SVGIG (reference sequence). This CDR3 has 13 residues. V shed 3 bases, J shed 4 bases, and the junction held 5 bases outside the gene matches.

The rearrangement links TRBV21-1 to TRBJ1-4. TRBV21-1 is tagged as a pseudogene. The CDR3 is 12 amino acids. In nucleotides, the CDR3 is TGTGCCAGAAAAACCAGCGGGACAGCAACCTGTTTT. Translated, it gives CARKTSGTATCF.

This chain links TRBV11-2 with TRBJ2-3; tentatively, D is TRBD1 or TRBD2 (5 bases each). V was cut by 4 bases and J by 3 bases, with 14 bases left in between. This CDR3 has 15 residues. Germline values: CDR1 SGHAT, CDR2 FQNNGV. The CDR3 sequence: CASSSPARGTDTQYF. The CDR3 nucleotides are TGTGCCAGCAGCTCCCCGGCGAGGGGTACAGATACGCAGTATTTT. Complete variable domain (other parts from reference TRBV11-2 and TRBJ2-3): EAGVAQSPRYKIIEKRQSVAFWCNPISGHATLYWYQQILGQGPKLLIQFQNNGVVDDSQLPKDRFSAERLKGVDSTLKIQPAKLEDSAVYLCASSSPARGTDTQYFGPGTRLTVL.

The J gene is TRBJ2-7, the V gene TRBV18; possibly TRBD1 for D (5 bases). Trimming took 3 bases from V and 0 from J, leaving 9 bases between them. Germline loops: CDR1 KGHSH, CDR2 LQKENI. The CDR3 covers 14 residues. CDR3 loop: CASSPSRGSYEQYF. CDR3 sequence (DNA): TGTGCCAGCTCACCCAGTAGGGGCTCCTACGAGCAGTACTTC.

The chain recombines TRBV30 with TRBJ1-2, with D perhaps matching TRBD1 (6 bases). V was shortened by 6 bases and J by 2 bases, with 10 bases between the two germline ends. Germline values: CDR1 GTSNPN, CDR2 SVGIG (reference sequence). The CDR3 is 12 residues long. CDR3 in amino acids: CACEDRNYGYTF. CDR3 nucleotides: TGTGCCTGCGAAGACAGGAACTATGGCTACACCTTC.

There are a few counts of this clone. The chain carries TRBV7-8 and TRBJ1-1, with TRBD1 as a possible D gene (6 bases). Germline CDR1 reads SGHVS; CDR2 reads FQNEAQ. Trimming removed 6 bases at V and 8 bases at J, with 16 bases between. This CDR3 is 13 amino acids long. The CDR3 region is CASRTKKGEEAFF. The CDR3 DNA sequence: TGTGCCAGCAGAACTAAGAAGGGGGAAGAAGCTTTCTTT.

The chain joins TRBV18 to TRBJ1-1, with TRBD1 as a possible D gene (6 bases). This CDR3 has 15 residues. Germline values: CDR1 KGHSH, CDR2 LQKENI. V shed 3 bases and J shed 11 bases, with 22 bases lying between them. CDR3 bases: TGTGCCAGCTCACCGAGTCTCCGGGACACATTTGCCGCTTTCTTT. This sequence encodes CASSPSLRDTFAAFF.

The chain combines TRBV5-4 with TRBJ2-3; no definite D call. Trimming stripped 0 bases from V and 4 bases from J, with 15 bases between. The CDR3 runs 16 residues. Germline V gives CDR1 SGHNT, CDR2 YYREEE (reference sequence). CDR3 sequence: CASSLESARSSDTQYF. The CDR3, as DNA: TGTGCCAGCAGCTTGGAATCGGCGAGATCGTCAGATACGCAGTATTTT.

This CDR3 is CSVRDRAQNQPQHF. The DNA for the CDR3 is TGCAGCGTTAGGGACAGGGCACAAAATCAGCCCCAGCATTTT. The chain combines TRBV29-1 with TRBJ1-5; the match to TRBD1 covers 9 bases. J lost 4 bases, V lost 5 bases, and 6 bases had no gene match. This CDR3 contains 14 residues. Germline V gene sequence: CDR1 SQVTM, CDR2 ANQGSEA.

The chain's CDR3 is CASSYSTRTDTQYF. DNA for the CDR3: TGTGCCAGCAGTTACTCAACAAGGACAGATACGCAGTATTTT. This chain uses TRBV6-6 with TRBJ2-3; D gene uncertain. There are 14 residues in the CDR3. Between the trimmed V and J ends, which lost 0 bases and 3 bases, there was a span of 7 bases. In germline, CDR1 is MNHNY, CDR2 SVGAGI (reference sequence).

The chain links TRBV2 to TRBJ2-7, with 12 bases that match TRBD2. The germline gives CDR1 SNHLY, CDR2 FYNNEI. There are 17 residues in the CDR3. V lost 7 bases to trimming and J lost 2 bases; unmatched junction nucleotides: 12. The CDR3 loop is CASTPPGLAGPAYEQYF. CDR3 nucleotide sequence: TGTGCCAGCACCCCCCCGGGACTAGCGGGCCCAGCCTACGAGCAGTACTTC.

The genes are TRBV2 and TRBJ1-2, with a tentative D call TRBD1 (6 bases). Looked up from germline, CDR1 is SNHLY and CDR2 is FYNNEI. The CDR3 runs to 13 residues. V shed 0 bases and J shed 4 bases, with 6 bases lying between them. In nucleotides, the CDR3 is TGTGCCAGCAGTGAAGCGGACAGCTATGGCTACACCTTC. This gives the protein CASSEADSYGYTF.

CDR3 loop: CAISGSSGSQPQHF. For the CDR3, the DNA is TGTGCCATCAGTGGGAGTTCGGGGAGTCAGCCCCAGCATTTT. V is TRBV10-3 and J is TRBJ1-5; D not certain. This CDR3 is 14 amino acids long. Trimming took 4 bases from V and 6 from J, leaving 13 bases between them. Germline assignment: CDR1 ENHRY and CDR2 SYGVKD.

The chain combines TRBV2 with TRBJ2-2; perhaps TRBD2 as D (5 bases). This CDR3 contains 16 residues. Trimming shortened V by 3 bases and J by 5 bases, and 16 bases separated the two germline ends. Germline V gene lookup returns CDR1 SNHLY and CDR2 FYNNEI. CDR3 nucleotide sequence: TGTGCCAGCAGTGAGCTACCCCCGGAGGAGACCGGGGAGCTGTTTTTT. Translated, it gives CASSELPPEETGELFF. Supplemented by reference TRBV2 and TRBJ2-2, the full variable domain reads EPEVTQTPSHQVTQMGQEVILRCVPISNHLYFYWYRQILGQKVEFLVSFYNNEISEKSEIFDDQFSVERPDGSNFTLKIRSTKLEDSAMYFCASSELPPEETGELFFGEGSRLTVL.

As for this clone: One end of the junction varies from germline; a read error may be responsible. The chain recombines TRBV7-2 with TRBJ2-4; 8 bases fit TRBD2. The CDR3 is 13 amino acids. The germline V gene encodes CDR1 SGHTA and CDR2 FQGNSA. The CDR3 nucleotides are TGTGCCAGCAGCCCCGGGGGGACTAGGTCAGGGGACTTC. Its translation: CASSPGGTRSGDF. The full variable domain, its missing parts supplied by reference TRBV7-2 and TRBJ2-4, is GAGVSQSPSNKVTEKGKDVELRCDPISGHTALYWYRQSLGQGLEFLIYFQGNSAPDKSGLPSDRFSAERTGGSVSTLTIQRTQQEDSAVYLCASSPGGTRSGDFGAGTRLSVL.

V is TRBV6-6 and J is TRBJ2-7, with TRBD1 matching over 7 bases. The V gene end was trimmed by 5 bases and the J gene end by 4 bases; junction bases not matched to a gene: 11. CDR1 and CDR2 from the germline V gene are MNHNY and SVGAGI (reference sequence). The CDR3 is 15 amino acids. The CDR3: CASSQPPGQTYEQYF. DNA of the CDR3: TGTGCCAGCAGTCAGCCCCCGGGACAGACATACGAGCAGTACTTC.

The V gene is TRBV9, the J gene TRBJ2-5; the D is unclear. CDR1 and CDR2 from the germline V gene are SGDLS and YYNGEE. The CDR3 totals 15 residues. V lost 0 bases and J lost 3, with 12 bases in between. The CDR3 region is CASSVGLTGEETQYF. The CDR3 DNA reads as TGTGCCAGCAGCGTAGGGCTAACTGGGGAAGAGACCCAGTACTTC.

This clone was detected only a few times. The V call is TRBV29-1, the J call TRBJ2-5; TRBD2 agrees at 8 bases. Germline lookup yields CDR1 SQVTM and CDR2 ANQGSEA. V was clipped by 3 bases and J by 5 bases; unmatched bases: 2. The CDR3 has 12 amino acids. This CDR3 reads CSVEGGGETQYF. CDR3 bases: TGCAGCGTTGAGGGCGGGGGGGAGACCCAGTACTTC.

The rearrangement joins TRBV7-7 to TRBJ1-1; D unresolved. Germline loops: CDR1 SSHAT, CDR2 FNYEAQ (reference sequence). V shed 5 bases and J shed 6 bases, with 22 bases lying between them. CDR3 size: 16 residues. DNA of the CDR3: TGTGCCAGCAGCCCCCTCGCGCCAACCCTCGGTGCTGAAGCTTTCTTT. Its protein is CASSPLAPTLGAEAFF.

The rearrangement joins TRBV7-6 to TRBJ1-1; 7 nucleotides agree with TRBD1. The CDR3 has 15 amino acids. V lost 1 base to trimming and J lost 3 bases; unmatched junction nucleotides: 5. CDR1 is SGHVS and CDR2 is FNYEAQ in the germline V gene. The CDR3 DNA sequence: TGTGCCAGCAGCTTAGGTACAGGGGATCACACTGAAGCTTTCTTT. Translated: CASSLGTGDHTEAFF.